This TCR beta chain was profiled in a study of CD8+ T cells in alopecia areata. Across the whole study: Treated patients were given 5 to 10 mg oral tofacitinib twice daily. Study-wide findings and caveats: Lesional scalp, notably in alopecia totalis/universalis, had clonality above that of normal scalp. The study found tofacitinib significantly decreased scalp clonality and expanded CD8+ clones among the top 100.

To note about this clone: The antigen is unknown.

Extraction of RNA preceded its reverse transcription into cDNA, which served as the sequencing template. The repertoire was sequenced with immunoSEQ multiplex PCR; TCRdb's copy has only in-frame clones and lacks some. The table records some 200,000 clones, about 62% of them present only once. Treatment defined: oral pan-JAK inhibitor, 5-10 mg twice daily. Germline trimming cut 5 bases from V and 2 bases from J; bases unmatched to any gene: 7. This CDR3 is built from 17 residues. CDR1 SGHTS and CDR2 YDEGEE come from the germline V gene. This receptor was obtained from a human donor with alopecia areata. V gene TRBV5-8 combines with J gene TRBJ2-6; 10 positions agree with TRBD1. Sequencing was performed on CD4+ T cells sorted from blood, taken at week 24, from a patient treated with tofacitinib. CDR3 in DNA: TGTGCCAGCAGGCCGACAGGGGGCGGACCTGGGGCCAACGTCCTGACTTTC. It is translated as CASRPTGGGPGANVLTF.